The source of this T cell receptor (beta chain) is a study of post-analysis software for immune sequencing data. Study findings and constraints: Five TRBV segments, including TRBV5-6, TRBV5-1 and TRBV20-1, were more frequent in patients than controls. Multiple sclerosis was associated with a significant reduction in normalized Chao1 diversity relative to controls.

Prepared TCR beta cDNA libraries contained unique molecular identifiers. TCRdb re-called the PCR reads through MiXCR, storing one row per CDR3 protein. The data contain some 370,000 distinct CDR3 sequences, 30% to 45% of them singletons. In its sample, this clonotype was seen a few times. Its target is unknown. The CDR3 consists of 17 residues. Germline V CDR1 and CDR2: SGHVS, FNYEAQ. With 4 bases clipped from V and 1 base from J, the junction kept 6 bases outside the gene matches. Sequencing was performed on blood. The J gene is TRBJ2-3, the V gene TRBV7-6, with TRBD2 identical over 12 bases. The clonotype comes from a girl under 18 with multiple sclerosis. The CDR3 DNA is TGTGCCAGCAGCTACTGGACTAGCGGGGACGGCACAGATACGCAGTATTTT. Its translation is CASSYWTSGDGTDTQYF.